The subject of this entry is one TCR beta chain. Its antigen is still unknown. TCRdb independently ran MiXCR on the 5' RACE reads; one entry per CDR3 protein. Here the sample spans about 540,000 distinct CDR3 sequences, approximately 20% being singletons. This entry belongs to a study of T-cell memory formation after mild COVID-19. Findings and caveats of the study: Clones shrinking from day 15 to 85 showed even CD4/CD8 mixes; later expanders tilted CD4+.

This CDR3 comprises 15 residues. Sequencing was performed on PBMCs or a T cell subset sorted from them (not recorded which). V usage is TRBV21-1 and J usage is TRBJ1-1; the DNA was not used to check the table's D call, TRBD1. TRBV21-1 is shown as a pseudogene. This receptor was taken from an adult woman who had mild COVID-19 (a few samples of this study predate the infection). Cell type and time point are not known. The CDR3 bases are TGTGCCAGCAGCAAAGGGGGCAGGGGGCCGACTGAAGCTTTCTTT. Its protein product is CASSKGGRGPTEAFF.